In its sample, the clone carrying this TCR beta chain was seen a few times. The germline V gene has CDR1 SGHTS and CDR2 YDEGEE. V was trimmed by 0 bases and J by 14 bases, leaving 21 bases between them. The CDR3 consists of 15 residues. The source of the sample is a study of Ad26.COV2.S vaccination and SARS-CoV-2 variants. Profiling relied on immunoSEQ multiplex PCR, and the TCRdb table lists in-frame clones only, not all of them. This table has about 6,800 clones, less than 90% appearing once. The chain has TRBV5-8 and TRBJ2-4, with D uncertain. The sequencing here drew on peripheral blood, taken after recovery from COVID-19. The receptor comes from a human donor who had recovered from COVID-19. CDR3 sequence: CASSLADLSQLVKYF. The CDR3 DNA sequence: TGTGCCAGCAGCTTGGCCGATTTGAGCCAGTTAGTTAAGTACTTC.